This TCR beta chain was observed in a study of CD4 and CD8 cells across lung adenocarcinoma regions (dated by TCRdb to the late 2010s). In the study overall: To look at intratumor heterogeneity in the T cell receptor repertoire, the study compared tumor centers against tumor margins.

Library preparation employed PCR. Reads for this sample came from a HiSeq X Ten. TCRdb cleaned the public reads at Q25 with fastp, built clones with MiXCR and kept in-frame beta chains. When rows share a CDR3 protein, they turn into one entry using the most common DNA and genes. Counted in this sample were 7,000 or so distinct CDR3 sequences; around half of them appeared once. Jointly, the top ten make up approximately 97% of the sample. Inclusive of the bounding cysteine and phenylalanine, the CDR3 is 14 residues long. CDR3 DNA is the only sequence kept; it has 42 bases, read in frame from the first base. CDR1 and CDR2 were assigned from the germline V gene as ENHRY and SYGVKD. The donors were patients who had localized lung adenocarcinoma, which is a subtype of non-small cell lung cancer. The centers of localized lung adenocarcinomas were where the samples came from. CD8+ T cells from tumor tissue were profiled separately from CD4+ T cells for TCR repertoire analysis.

Worth noting for this clonotype: The antigen it binds to is not known. One end of the junction varies from germline; a read error may be responsible.

Recombination connected TRBV10-3 to TRBJ2-1; 7 central nucleotides agree with TRBD1. The tail of the sequence fits TRBJ2-5 better, so the J call may be wrong. The receptor's source is a male donor with lung adenocarcinoma. The CD4 and CD8 labels of this study may be unreliable. The sequencing input was CD8+ T cells from the center of a lung tumor. This specimen's cell subset or site label, per the study, means: tumor center region. Here is the DNA: TGTGCCAGCAGTGAGTTGACAGGGAAGGAGACCCAGTACTTC. Protein translation: CASSELTGKETQYF.